This T cell receptor (beta chain) was obtained from a study of cytomegalovirus exposure and HLA in healthy donors. Whole-study results and caveats: It emerged from a later analysis that several of the most significant clusters appeared to be linked to common viral pathogens. The HLA-A and HLA-B alleles of most subjects were reportedly predicted accurately from TCR beta sequences.

PCR amplification relied on 60 Vbeta primers (plus 13 Jbeta primers). Profiled with immunoSEQ multiplex PCR; TCRdb holds only in-frame clones, not every one. The sample lists approximately 110,000 clones; 74% were seen once. V trimming: 2 bases; J trimming: 3 bases; junction bases outside the gene matches: 3. CDR1 and CDR2 (germline): WNHNN, SYGVQD (reference sequence). The CDR3 runs to 15 residues. Concerning this clone: Its specificity is unknown.

Specimen: PBMCs. This clonotype originated in a woman in her forties or fifties in good health and CMV-seropositive. The chain couples TRBV10-1 to TRBJ2-2; 7 positions agree with TRBD1. CDR3 sequence (DNA): TGCGCCAGCAGTGAGGGCACAGGGGACACCGGGGAGCTGTTTTTT. It specifies CASSEGTGDTGELFF.